The 31 T cell receptor beta chains given below trace back to one sample, sequenced in a study of T cell repertoires in cytomegalovirus infection. TCRdb re-called the reads with MiXCR, one entry per CDR3 protein. The data hold some 300,000 distinct CDR3 sequences, with 9.6% observed a single time. The sample consisted of PBMCs. These receptors came from a human donor in good health (CMV status not recorded). Some clones in this sample may be carry-over from other donors' samples.

This clonotype was observed at least ten times. The V call is TRBV28, the J call TRBJ1-1, with D unclear. Germline V CDR1 and CDR2: MDHEN, SYDVKM. This CDR3 contains 12 residues. With 6 bases removed from V and 3 bases from J, the gap between germline ends came to 8 bases. The CDR3 bases are TGTGCCAGCAGGTGGACCGACACTGAAGCTTTCTTT. Encoded protein: CASRWTDTEAFF.

This clonotype was seen ten or more times. The chain joins TRBV6-2 or TRBV6-3 to TRBJ1-2; D is unresolved. The CDR3 consists of 16 residues. V gave up 2 bases and J gave up 4 bases, with 17 bases separating them. Germline CDR1 and CDR2: MNHEY and SVGEGT. In DNA form, the CDR3 reads TGTGCCAGCAGTTACATATCTGGTAGGCCAAGCTATGGCTACACCTTC. Protein product: CASSYISGRPSYGYTF.

J is TRBJ2-1 and V is TRBV20-1, with a weak D call TRBD2 (6 bases). CDR1 is DFQATT, CDR2 SNEGSKA, per germline (reference sequence). The CDR3 has 18 amino acids. Trimming pared 1 base from V and 0 bases from J, leaving 19 bases between. The CDR3 nucleotides are TGCAGTGCTAGAGGCCTCATGGGGGGTCTTAGCTCCTACAATGAGCAGTTCTTC. It codes for CSARGLMGGLSSYNEQFF.

V and J are TRBV7-9 and TRBJ2-7, with D unresolved. V lost 5 bases and J 2 bases, leaving 16 bases between the germline ends. Germline loops: CDR1 SEHNR, CDR2 FQNEAQ (reference sequence). This CDR3 comprises 15 residues. The CDR3, as DNA: TGTGCCAGCAGCCCAGTAGGTTCGGAAGCCTACGAGCAGTACGTC. Translated, it gives CASSPVGSEAYEQYV.

This clonotype was seen more than once but under ten times. This chain uses TRBV20-1 with TRBJ2-1; the match to TRBD2 covers 8 bases. J was trimmed by 4 bases and V by 3 bases; bases with no gene match: 5. This CDR3 spans 14 amino acids. Germline V gives CDR1 DFQATT, CDR2 SNEGSKA (reference sequence). CDR3: CSASASGGYNEQFF. The CDR3 DNA sequence: TGCAGTGCTAGCGCGAGCGGGGGTTACAATGAGCAGTTCTTC.

Many counts were recorded for this clonotype. The rearrangement uses TRBV5-1 and TRBJ1-1; the D is unclear. Germline V gives CDR1 SGHRS, CDR2 YFSETQ. The CDR3 is made up of 13 amino acids. V was shortened by 0 bases and J by 11 bases, with 14 bases between the two germline ends. CDR3 sequence reads: CASSLGRGFEAFF. In DNA form, the CDR3 reads TGCGCCAGCAGCTTGGGCCGGGGTTTTGAGGCTTTCTTT.

In this sample, this clonotype turned up many times. The chain links TRBV6-1 to TRBJ2-2, with D uncertain. This CDR3 contains 15 residues. CDR1 and CDR2 (germline): MNHNS, SASEGT. V lost 7 bases to trimming and J lost 4 bases, with 16 bases between them. The CDR3: CASKAGSYGTGELFF. Written as DNA, the CDR3 is TGTGCCAGCAAAGCCGGGTCCTACGGCACCGGGGAGCTGTTTTTT.

This clonotype was picked up many times. The gene calls are TRBV12-3 or TRBV12-4 and TRBJ2-7; D gene unclear. This CDR3 is 14 amino acids long. Trimming removed 4 bases at V and 5 bases at J, with 15 bases between. The CDR3 sequence: CASSYDPSGDEQYF. The CDR3 coding sequence is TGTGCCAGCAGTTATGACCCCTCGGGCGACGAGCAGTACTTC.

The rearrangement joins TRBV7-9 to TRBJ2-7; 8 positions agree with TRBD2. The CDR3 has 13 amino acids. Losses at the gene ends were 8 bases for V and 0 bases for J; bases not matched to a gene: 3. Per germline, CDR1 SEHNR and CDR2 FQNEAQ (reference sequence). CDR3 sequence: CASGSGASYEQYV. DNA of the CDR3: TGTGCCAGCGGTAGCGGGGCCTCCTACGAGCAGTACGTC.

Only a few counts were recorded for this clonotype. The genes are TRBV10-3 and TRBJ2-3; tentatively, D is TRBD2 (6 bases). Germline-derived CDR1 and CDR2 are ENHRY and SYGVKD. The CDR3 sequence is 12 residues long. Trimming cost V 6 bases and J 11 bases, with 15 bases left between them. The CDR3 DNA follows: TGTGCCATCAGGAACATCAGGGAGGTGCAGTATTTT. It yields the protein CAIRNIREVQYF.

This clonotype occurred a few times. This chain links TRBV12-3 or TRBV12-4 with TRBJ1-2, with D possibly matching TRBD1 (5 bases). V was pared by 5 bases and J by 0 bases, with 22 bases between. The CDR3 totals 18 residues. The CDR3, as DNA: TGTGCCAGCAGTCCGTGGACACGGGCCAAACCATCTAACTATGGCTACACCTTC. Translation gives CASSPWTRAKPSNYGYTF.

The chain links TRBV6-2 or TRBV6-3 to TRBJ2-5, with 8 bases lining up with TRBD1. Per germline, CDR1 MNHEY and CDR2 SVGEGT. The CDR3 is made up of 13 amino acids. V gave up 7 bases and J gave up 9 bases; unmatched junction bases: 10. CDR3 bases: TGTGCCAGCACTCAAGGGACAGGAGGGGCCCAGTACTTC. As protein: CASTQGTGGAQYF.

This clonotype was counted ten times or more. The chain links TRBV7-2 to TRBJ2-4, with TRBD1 matching 7 bases. The CDR3 runs 14 residues. The germline gives CDR1 SGHTA, CDR2 FQGNSA. V lost 2 bases, J lost 5 bases, and 3 bases stayed unmatched. The CDR3 here is CASSLWTGENIQYF. For the CDR3, the DNA is TGTGCCAGCAGCTTATGGACAGGTGAAAACATTCAGTACTTC.

V is TRBV5-5 and J is TRBJ1-5, with a weak D call TRBD1 (6 bases). CDR3 size: 14 residues. Germline CDR1 SGHKS, CDR2 YYEKEE (reference sequence). V was pared by 3 bases and J by 5 bases, with 12 bases between. CDR3 sequence reads: CASSSDSDDQPQHF. The CDR3 DNA follows: TGTGCCAGCAGCTCGGACAGTGATGATCAGCCCCAGCATTTT.

At least ten counts were recorded for this clonotype. The chain has TRBV7-2 and TRBJ1-2; D possibly corresponds to TRBD1 (6 bases). CDR1 and CDR2 (germline): SGHTA, FQGNSA. This CDR3 has 15 residues. The V end was cut by 8 bases, the J end by 4 bases, with 20 bases between. This CDR3 is CASSDRGGPGYGYTF. DNA of the CDR3: TGTGCCAGCTCCGATAGGGGGGGGCCCGGCTATGGCTACACCTTC.

This clonotype has at least ten counts. V and J are TRBV29-1 and TRBJ1-1; 7 bases are shared with TRBD1. CDR3 length: 17 residues. Germline lookup yields CDR1 SQVTM and CDR2 ANQGSEA. Germline trimming cut 5 bases from V and 0 bases from J; bases unmatched to any gene: 15. The CDR3 reads CSVPRGGGANLNTEAFF. DNA of the CDR3: TGCAGCGTTCCCAGGGGGGGCGGTGCGAATTTGAACACTGAAGCTTTCTTT.

This clonotype was seen repeatedly, ten times or more. J is TRBJ2-6 and V is TRBV2; D not certain. V was trimmed by 3 bases and J by 0 bases, leaving 15 bases between them. The CDR3 covers 18 residues. CDR1 and CDR2 from the germline V gene are SNHLY and FYNNEI. The chain's CDR3 is CASSDWVSDRSGANVLTF. The DNA for the CDR3 is TGTGCCAGCAGTGACTGGGTCAGCGACCGCTCTGGGGCCAACGTCCTGACTTTC.

This clonotype was picked up many times. The CDR3 loop reads CASSFGEEGNTQYF. The CDR3 DNA is TGCGCCAGCAGCTTTGGTGAGGAAGGAAATACGCAGTATTTT. The chain employs TRBV5-1 and TRBJ2-3; no definite D call. This CDR3 has 14 residues. CDR1 is SGHRS, CDR2 YFSETQ, per germline. V was cut by 2 bases and J by 7 bases, with 14 bases left in between.

This clonotype was detected many times. The chain employs TRBV6-1 and TRBJ2-6; weak D call: TRBD1 (6 bases). V lost 7 bases to trimming and J lost 0 bases, with 16 bases between them. Looked up from germline, CDR1 is MNHNS and CDR2 is SASEGT. The CDR3 has 17 amino acids. CDR3 bases: TGTGCCAGCAAGGTCGGACAGTCCCTCTCTGGGGCCAACGTCCTGACTTTC. It is translated as CASKVGQSLSGANVLTF.

This clonotype was detected a few times. V and J are TRBV20-1 and TRBJ1-1; TRBD1 might be the D (5 bases). The CDR3 has 15 amino acids. Germline V lookup: CDR1 DFQATT, CDR2 SNEGSKA (reference sequence). Trimming removed 6 bases at V and 3 bases at J, with 20 bases between. In DNA, the CDR3 is TGCAGTGCCCAAGGGGCAGTCCATGTCGACACTGAAGCTTTCTTT. This translates into CSAQGAVHVDTEAFF.

This clonotype was counted only a few times. The chain links TRBV14 to TRBJ1-1; 8 bases align to TRBD1. This CDR3 comprises 16 residues. Germline CDR1 reads SGHDN; CDR2 reads FVKESK. Unmatched junction bases numbered 8, after V lost 4 bases and J lost 1 base. CDR3: CASSRAGGVRNTEAFF. CDR3 in DNA: TGTGCCAGCAGCCGAGCAGGGGGCGTGAGGAACACTGAAGCTTTCTTT.

Only a few counts were recorded for this clonotype. This chain links TRBV3-1 with TRBJ2-1, with 11 bases matching TRBD1. The trim removed 0 bases at V and 6 bases at J, leaving 1 base unmatched. Per the germline V gene, CDR1 is LGHDT and CDR2 is YNNKEL (reference sequence). The CDR3 loop spans 15 amino acids. CDR3 in amino acids: CASSQEGQGGNEQFF. The CDR3 nucleotides are TGTGCCAGCAGCCAAGAGGGACAGGGGGGCAATGAGCAGTTCTTC.

Ten or more counts support this clonotype. V usage is TRBV15 and J usage is TRBJ2-1; 8 nucleotides line up with TRBD2. The CDR3 spans 16 residues. V lost 3 bases, J lost 7 bases, and 11 bases stayed unmatched. The germline gives CDR1 LNHNV, CDR2 YYDKDF (reference sequence). In DNA form, the CDR3 reads TGTGCCACCAGCAGGGAACAGCGGGGGACTCGGAATGAGCAGTTCTTC. This translates into CATSREQRGTRNEQFF.

This clonotype showed up many times. The chain combines TRBV20-1 with TRBJ2-1; D unclear. Germline V gene data show CDR1 as DFQATT and CDR2 as SNEGSKA (reference sequence). The CDR3 is made up of 12 amino acids. V lost 0 bases and J lost 10, with 10 bases in between. CDR3 region: CSARDALREQFF. The CDR3 nucleotides are TGCAGTGCTAGAGATGCACTACGGGAGCAGTTCTTC.

In this sample, this clonotype turned up many times. The J gene is TRBJ2-5, the V gene TRBV7-9, with D perhaps matching TRBD1 or TRBD2 (6 bases each). Trimming cost V 5 bases and J 4 bases, with 14 bases left between them. Germline values: CDR1 SEHNR, CDR2 FQNEAQ (reference sequence). The CDR3 is 14 amino acids. The CDR3 region is CASSTVGGRETQYF. The CDR3 DNA reads TGTGCCAGCAGCACCGTCGGGGGCCGAGAGACCCAGTACTTC.

This clonotype appeared many times. V gene TRBV7-2 combines with J gene TRBJ2-2, with TRBD1 as a possible D gene (5 bases). V was shortened by 0 bases and J by 5 bases, with 13 bases between the two germline ends. Germline V gene lookup returns CDR1 SGHTA and CDR2 FQGNSA. This CDR3 has 16 amino acids. The CDR3 loop is CASSLAARALTGELFF. CDR3 DNA: TGTGCCAGCAGCTTAGCGGCCAGGGCTCTGACCGGGGAGCTGTTTTTT.

This clonotype was counted ten times or more. The V and J genes are TRBV7-6 and TRBJ2-1; TRBD2 might be the D (6 bases). The CDR3 length is 14 residues. Trimming removed 1 base from V and 8 bases from J, with 12 bases in between. The germline V gene has CDR1 SGHVS and CDR2 FNYEAQ. CDR3 nucleotides: TGTGCCAGCAGCTTAGTGGGAGGAGGTCATGAGCAGTTCTTC. This codes for CASSLVGGGHEQFF.

There are many counts of this clonotype. This chain uses TRBV18 with TRBJ1-5; TRBD1 matches 8 bases. Germline CDR1 KGHSH, CDR2 LQKENI. CDR3 length: 14 residues. Trimming took 2 bases from V and 5 from J; bases not matched to a gene: 2. The CDR3 reads CASSPMDRDQPQHF. CDR3 in DNA: TGTGCCAGCTCACCAATGGACAGGGATCAGCCCCAGCATTTT. The entire variable domain, with the rest obtained from reference TRBV18 and TRBJ1-5, is as follows: NAGVMQNPRHLVRRRGQEARLRCSPMKGHSHVYWYRQLPEEGLKFMVYLQKENIIDESGMPKERFSAEFPKEGPSILRIQQVVRGDSAAYFCASSPMDRDQPQHFGDGTRLSIL.

The V call is TRBV20-1, the J call TRBJ2-7; D gene uncertain. The CDR3 has 14 residues. V was pared by 5 bases and J by 3 bases, with 17 bases between. The germline CDR1 and CDR2 sequences are DFQATT and SNEGSKA (reference sequence). CDR3 in amino acids: CSAPSPMDYYEQYF. The CDR3 DNA reads TGCAGTGCTCCCTCGCCCATGGATTACTACGAGCAGTACTTC.

This sequence joins TRBV12-3 or TRBV12-4 and TRBJ1-2, with D maybe TRBD1 (6 bases). The CDR3 consists of 16 residues. Trimming shortened V by 6 bases and J by 2 bases, and 19 bases separated the two germline ends. The CDR3 DNA sequence: TGTGCCAGCAGCCTCTTGGGGGGGGGGCACAACTATGGCTACACCTTC. It is translated as CASSLLGGGHNYGYTF.

This clonotype was counted many times. The V gene is TRBV6-1, the J gene TRBJ2-2; no clear D. The CDR3 consists of 13 residues. Per the germline V gene, CDR1 is MNHNS and CDR2 is SASEGT. Deletions cut 8 bases from V and 7 bases from J, with 14 bases between. This CDR3 is CASGLTWNGELFF. For the CDR3, the DNA is TGTGCCAGCGGCCTTACCTGGAACGGGGAGCTGTTTTTT.